This is a list of T cell receptor beta chains from one sample in a study of identical twins. TCRdb processed the 5' RACE reads anew with MiXCR; each CDR3 protein has one entry. The table lists some 570,000 distinct CDR3 sequences, under 25% of them singletons. This same sample was also part of a study on yellow fever vaccine responses in identical twins.

Sequenced material: CD4+ T cells sorted from blood. These receptors originate from a woman between 18 and 29 years old in good health. The CDR3 runs from the conserved cysteine through the conserved F or W. Each record gives: CDR3 DNA, CDR3 protein, V gene, D gene, J gene, clone size. The D gene is left open where the match is weak. Clone size is given for some rows only: seen once, a few or many times, or a class if the clone is expanded.

cdr3_nt: TGCGCCAGCAGTCATAGCGGGAGCGGCTACGAGCAGTACTTC
cdr3_aa: CASSHSGSGYEQYF
v_call: TRBV5-1
d_call: TRBD2
j_call: TRBJ2-7
clone_size: -

cdr3_nt: TGCGGGGGGACTAGCGGGGGGATTTACAATGAGCAGTTCTTC
cdr3_aa: CGGTSGGIYNEQFF
v_call: TRBV10-1
d_call: TRBD2
j_call: TRBJ2-1
clone_size: few

cdr3_nt: TGTGCCAGCACACTAGCGGCGTGGGAGACCCAGTACTTC
cdr3_aa: CASTLAAWETQYF
v_call: TRBV2
d_call: TRBD2
j_call: TRBJ2-5
clone_size: -

cdr3_nt: TGCAGCGTTAAGACAGGGGGCTACGAGCAGTACTTC
cdr3_aa: CSVKTGGYEQYF
v_call: TRBV29-1
d_call: TRBD1
j_call: TRBJ2-7
clone_size: -

cdr3_nt: TGTGCCAGCAGTCCCTGGGGTGCTGGGGCCAACGTCCTGACTTTC
cdr3_aa: CASSPWGAGANVLTF
v_call: TRBV12-3/TRBV12-4
d_call: -
j_call: TRBJ2-6
clone_size: -

cdr3_nt: TGTGCCAGCAGCCAAAAGCGTCTACAATGGGACGAGCAGTTCTTC
cdr3_aa: CASSQKRLQWDEQFF
v_call: TRBV7-9
d_call: -
j_call: TRBJ2-1
clone_size: -

cdr3_nt: TGCGCCAGCAGCACCGACGGATCGAACACCGGGGAGCTGTTTTTT
cdr3_aa: CASSTDGSNTGELFF
v_call: TRBV5-1
d_call: -
j_call: TRBJ2-2
clone_size: few

cdr3_nt: TGCAGCTTTAGCGGGAAACCTTACAATGAGCAGTTCTTC
cdr3_aa: CSFSGKPYNEQFF
v_call: TRBV29-1
d_call: TRBD2
j_call: TRBJ2-1
clone_size: few

cdr3_nt: TGTGCCAGCAGTGAGGCAGCCAAAAACATTCAGTACTTC
cdr3_aa: CASSEAAKNIQYF
v_call: TRBV12-3/TRBV12-4
d_call: -
j_call: TRBJ2-4
clone_size: few

cdr3_nt: TGTGCCAGCTCACCGAGGAGGGATGCGTTTCAGCCCCAGCATTTT
cdr3_aa: CASSPRRDAFQPQHF
v_call: TRBV18
d_call: -
j_call: TRBJ1-5
clone_size: -

cdr3_nt: TGTGCCAGCAGCCAGGGGACTAGCGGGAGGTACTCCTACGAGCAGTACTTC
cdr3_aa: CASSQGTSGRYSYEQYF
v_call: TRBV5-6
d_call: TRBD2
j_call: TRBJ2-7
clone_size: -

cdr3_nt: TGTGCCAGCAGTGATGATTATCAGCCCCAGCATTTT
cdr3_aa: CASSDDYQPQHF
v_call: TRBV2
d_call: -
j_call: TRBJ1-5
clone_size: -

cdr3_nt: TGTGCCAGCAGGCGACCGGGACGGCAGAACTATGGCTACACCTTC
cdr3_aa: CASRRPGRQNYGYTF
v_call: TRBV6-1
d_call: -
j_call: TRBJ1-2
clone_size: -

cdr3_nt: TGTGCCAGCAGTAGTAGCGGGATTGGAGAGACCCAGTACTTC
cdr3_aa: CASSSSGIGETQYF
v_call: TRBV27
d_call: TRBD2
j_call: TRBJ2-5
clone_size: -

cdr3_nt: TGTGCCAGCAGCGTAGAAGGACTGACGAACACCGGGGAGCTGTTTTTT
cdr3_aa: CASSVEGLTNTGELFF
v_call: TRBV9
d_call: -
j_call: TRBJ2-2
clone_size: few

cdr3_nt: TGTGCCAGCAGTGTCGCTAGCGGGACCGGGGAGCTGTTTTTT
cdr3_aa: CASSVASGTGELFF
v_call: TRBV7-2
d_call: TRBD2
j_call: TRBJ2-2
clone_size: -

cdr3_nt: TGCAGTGCTAGAGGACCCCCGGGGGAGCTGTTTTTT
cdr3_aa: CSARGPPGELFF
v_call: TRBV20-1
d_call: -
j_call: TRBJ2-2
clone_size: -

cdr3_nt: TGCGCCAGCAGCTTGGAGCCTAGAGTTGGCAACAATGAGCAGTTCTTC
cdr3_aa: CASSLEPRVGNNEQFF
v_call: TRBV5-1
d_call: -
j_call: TRBJ2-1
clone_size: few

cdr3_nt: TGTGCCAGCAGCTTATTTTCCGAGCAGTACTTC
cdr3_aa: CASSLFSEQYF
v_call: TRBV7-2
d_call: -
j_call: TRBJ2-7
clone_size: few

cdr3_nt: TGTGCCAGCAGTTTCGTCAGGGGGACCTACAATGAGCAGTTCTTC
cdr3_aa: CASSFVRGTYNEQFF
v_call: TRBV12-3/TRBV12-4
d_call: TRBD1
j_call: TRBJ2-1
clone_size: few

cdr3_nt: TGTGCCAGCAGCCAAGTAAGACTAGCGGGGGTGCAGAGCACAGATACGCAGTATTTT
cdr3_aa: CASSQVRLAGVQSTDTQYF
v_call: TRBV3-1
d_call: TRBD2
j_call: TRBJ2-3
clone_size: -

cdr3_nt: TGTGCCAGCAGCTTACGGACCGGGGAGCTGTTTTTT
cdr3_aa: CASSLRTGELFF
v_call: TRBV12-3/TRBV12-4
d_call: -
j_call: TRBJ2-2
clone_size: many

cdr3_nt: TGTGCCATCAGGGGGGACGCTAATAGCAATCAGCCCCAGCATTTT
cdr3_aa: CAIRGDANSNQPQHF
v_call: TRBV10-3
d_call: -
j_call: TRBJ1-5
clone_size: -

cdr3_nt: TGCGCCAGCAGCCTGATACCCGGGACTAGCGGGAGGCCACCCTACGAGCAGTACTTC
cdr3_aa: CASSLIPGTSGRPPYEQYF
v_call: TRBV4-1
d_call: TRBD2
j_call: TRBJ2-7
clone_size: few

cdr3_nt: TGTGCCAGCAGATCAACTTCCGGGCGGGACAGGGGGTCGAATACGCAGTATTTT
cdr3_aa: CASRSTSGRDRGSNTQYF
v_call: TRBV5-5
d_call: TRBD1
j_call: TRBJ2-3
clone_size: -

cdr3_nt: TGTGCCAGCCGAGTAGTTGGCGATACGCAGTATTTT
cdr3_aa: CASRVVGDTQYF
v_call: TRBV28
d_call: -
j_call: TRBJ2-3
clone_size: -

cdr3_nt: TGCGCCAGCAGGACAGGGACCACAGATACGCAGTATTTT
cdr3_aa: CASRTGTTDTQYF
v_call: TRBV5-1
d_call: TRBD1
j_call: TRBJ2-3
clone_size: few

cdr3_nt: TGTGCCAGCAGCGTAACACTAGCGGGAGGGCAGGAGACCCAGTACTTC
cdr3_aa: CASSVTLAGGQETQYF
v_call: TRBV2
d_call: TRBD2
j_call: TRBJ2-5
clone_size: -

cdr3_nt: TGCGCCACCCACGGGGGGGCGACGGGTAATGAAAAACTGTTTTTT
cdr3_aa: CATHGGATGNEKLFF
v_call: TRBV10-2
d_call: -
j_call: TRBJ1-4
clone_size: -

cdr3_nt: TGTGCCACCAGCAGAGATTATCAGCCCCAGCATTTT
cdr3_aa: CATSRDYQPQHF
v_call: TRBV15
d_call: -
j_call: TRBJ1-5
clone_size: many

cdr3_nt: TGTGCCAGCAGCCCTGGTGGGTACCGGGACCCAAATCAGCCCCAGCATTTT
cdr3_aa: CASSPGGYRDPNQPQHF
v_call: TRBV7-6
d_call: -
j_call: TRBJ1-5
clone_size: few

cdr3_nt: TGCAGTGCTAGAGCCCAGGGAGACTATGGCTACACCTTC
cdr3_aa: CSARAQGDYGYTF
v_call: TRBV20-1
d_call: -
j_call: TRBJ1-2
clone_size: -

cdr3_nt: TGTGCCAGCAGCCTGAGCTCGAAAGAGACCCAGTACTTC
cdr3_aa: CASSLSSKETQYF
v_call: TRBV7-9
d_call: -
j_call: TRBJ2-5
clone_size: -

cdr3_nt: TGTGCCAGCAGTTACCTGGAGGGAGGTCAGCCCCAGCATTTT
cdr3_aa: CASSYLEGGQPQHF
v_call: TRBV6-5
d_call: -
j_call: TRBJ1-5
clone_size: -

cdr3_nt: TGCGCCAGCAGTTCCACTAGTCCCAGGGAGACCCAGTACTTC
cdr3_aa: CASSSTSPRETQYF
v_call: TRBV10-2
d_call: -
j_call: TRBJ2-5
clone_size: few

cdr3_nt: TGTGCCATCAGTGATGGACAGGGGTACACTGAAGCTTTCTTT
cdr3_aa: CAISDGQGYTEAFF
v_call: TRBV10-3
d_call: TRBD1
j_call: TRBJ1-1
clone_size: few

cdr3_nt: TGTGCCATCGGGGGTACGGCGTCCTACGAGCAGTACTTC
cdr3_aa: CAIGGTASYEQYF
v_call: TRBV10-3
d_call: -
j_call: TRBJ2-7
clone_size: -

cdr3_nt: TGTGCCTGCAAGGGAGGGGGGGATACGCAGTATTTT
cdr3_aa: CACKGGGDTQYF
v_call: TRBV6-6
d_call: -
j_call: TRBJ2-3
clone_size: few

cdr3_nt: TGTGCCAGCAGTGAAGCGAGTCTAACTACAGATACGCAGTATTTT
cdr3_aa: CASSEASLTTDTQYF
v_call: TRBV2
d_call: -
j_call: TRBJ2-3
clone_size: few

cdr3_nt: TGTGCCAGCTCACCCGGGACAGGGTATGAAAAACTGTTTTTT
cdr3_aa: CASSPGTGYEKLFF
v_call: TRBV18
d_call: TRBD1
j_call: TRBJ1-4
clone_size: few